The sequence of this T cell receptor beta chain was determined in a study of T cells in Graves' hyperthyroidism and ophthalmopathy. The CDR3 length is 13 residues. CDR1 SQVTM and CDR2 ANQGSEA come from the germline V gene. After removal of 7 bases from V and 6 bases from J, the junction contained 8 bases not matched to a gene. In this sample, this clonotype turned up many times. Amplification of TCR beta CDR3 regions used RNA as the template. The primer set for the first-round RT-PCR of the TCR CDR3 was HTBI. TCRdb redid the calling of the multiplex PCR reads with MiXCR, one entry per CDR3 protein. The table records roughly 180,000 distinct CDR3 sequences, about a sixth of them present only once.

The V call is TRBV29-1, the J call TRBJ1-2; 10 positions agree with TRBD1. The sequence derives from a woman aged 50 to 60 with Graves' hyperthyroidism. Sequenced material: blood. CDR3 in amino acids: CSAPGQGLDGYTF. In nucleotides, the CDR3 is TGCAGCGCGCCGGGACAGGGGCTAGATGGCTACACCTTC.